This passage covers 10 T cell receptor beta chains from one sample sequenced in a study of blood T cell repertoires in COVID-19. The repertoire was sequenced with immunoSEQ multiplex PCR; TCRdb's copy has only in-frame clones and lacks some. The sample includes about 150,000 clones, approximately 92% of them seen just once. The sequencing input was peripheral blood. The receptors stem from a man aged 18 to 30 with COVID-19, enrolled during active disease.

The chain uses TRBV11-2 and TRBJ2-7; 7 nucleotides match TRBD1. From germline, CDR1 is SGHAT and CDR2 FQNNGV. V shed 6 bases, J shed 5 bases, and the junction held 4 bases outside the gene matches. The CDR3 totals 12 residues. Here the CDR3 reads CASRKGGHEQYF. The CDR3 bases are TGTGCCAGCAGGAAAGGGGGCCACGAGCAGTACTTC.

The rearrangement links TRBV7-2 to TRBJ1-2; no definite D call. Trimming took off 1 base at V and 3 bases at J, with 9 bases between the two ends. This CDR3 contains 14 residues. Germline loops: CDR1 SGHTA, CDR2 FQGNSA. CDR3 sequence: CASSLEGRDYGYTF. CDR3 sequence (DNA): TGTGCCAGCAGCTTAGAAGGGAGGGACTATGGCTACACCTTC.

The chain uses TRBV9 and TRBJ1-2, with TRBD1 identical over 7 bases. With V trimmed by 5 bases and J by 4 bases, 8 bases remained unmatched. Germline lookup yields CDR1 SGDLS and CDR2 YYNGEE. There are 14 residues in the CDR3. The CDR3 here is CASRDPTGAYGYTF. The DNA for the CDR3 is TGTGCCAGCAGGGACCCCACAGGGGCCTATGGCTACACCTTC. The whole variable domain, remainder taken from reference TRBV9 and TRBJ1-2, is DSGVTQTPKHLITATGQRVTLRCSPRSGDLSVYWYQQSLDQGLQFLIQYYNGEERAKGNILERFSAQQFPDLHSELNLSSLELGDSALYFCASRDPTGAYGYTFGSGTRLTVV.

The chain uses TRBV9 and TRBJ2-1; 7 bases agree with TRBD2. Germline loops: CDR1 SGDLS, CDR2 YYNGEE. J was trimmed by 8 bases and V by 4 bases; bases with no gene match: 12. The CDR3 runs to 15 residues. The CDR3 DNA is TGTGCCAGCAGCCCCCGGGACTACCTTGGGCATGAGCAGTTCTTC. Translating it yields CASSPRDYLGHEQFF. The variable domain in full, with the rest retrieved from reference TRBV9 and TRBJ2-1, is DSGVTQTPKHLITATGQRVTLRCSPRSGDLSVYWYQQSLDQGLQFLIQYYNGEERAKGNILERFSAQQFPDLHSELNLSSLELGDSALYFCASSPRDYLGHEQFFGPGTRLTVL.

The chain links TRBV18 to TRBJ1-5; the match to TRBD1 covers 10 bases. With 7 bases clipped from V and 8 bases from J, the junction kept 5 bases outside the gene matches. Germline values: CDR1 KGHSH, CDR2 LQKENI. The CDR3 extends over 13 amino acids. The DNA for the CDR3 is TGTGCCAGCTTAAACGGACAGGGGGAGCCCCAGCATTTT. This codes for CASLNGQGEPQHF.

This clone was detected once. This sequence joins TRBV5-1 and TRBJ1-1; no firm D call. This CDR3 spans 14 amino acids. Per germline, CDR1 SGHRS and CDR2 YFSETQ. The germline V and J ends were trimmed by 4 bases and 1 base, with 11 bases remaining between them. CDR3 bases: TGCGCCAGCAGCCGGCAGGCAGGGAACACTGAAGCTTTCTTT. Encoded protein: CASSRQAGNTEAFF.

J is TRBJ2-1 and V is TRBV19; D possibly corresponds to TRBD2 (7 bases). V gave up 8 bases and J gave up 10 bases, with 12 bases separating them. Germline V lookup: CDR1 LNHDA, CDR2 SQIVND (reference sequence). The CDR3 covers 11 residues. This chain's CDR3 is CASWGGREQFF. The DNA for the CDR3 is TGTGCCAGTTGGGGGGGCAGGGAGCAGTTCTTC.

This chain links TRBV7-2 with TRBJ2-7, with D unclear. Trimming shortened V by 3 bases and J by 0 bases, and 3 bases separated the two germline ends. The CDR3 runs 12 residues. Germline CDR1 reads SGHTA; CDR2 reads FQGNSA. The CDR3 DNA is TGTGCCAGCAGCTTTAGCTCCTACGAGCAGTACTTC. Protein sequence: CASSFSSYEQYF.

The rearrangement uses TRBV11-2 and TRBJ1-1; no clear D. V was clipped by 7 bases and J by 4 bases, with 13 bases between them. The germline V gene encodes CDR1 SGHAT and CDR2 FQNNGV. The CDR3 is 13 amino acids. CDR3 nucleotides: TGTGCCAGCAACCCAAGAGGCGGCACTGAAGCTTTCTTT. Amino acids: CASNPRGGTEAFF.

The chain joins TRBV20-1 to TRBJ1-1; no definite D call. The CDR3 totals 11 residues. Per germline, CDR1 DFQATT and CDR2 SNEGSKA (reference sequence). Between the trimmed V and J ends, which lost 5 bases and 7 bases, there was a span of 11 bases. CDR3 amino acids: CSAPRGYEAFF. CDR3 DNA sequence: TGCAGTGCTCCCCGCGGATATGAAGCTTTCTTT.